This TCR beta chain came from a study of shared clonotypes between healthy human individuals. Study as a whole: Per donor, CD8 memory used one plate, CD8 naive used two, CD4 memory used three and CD4 naive used three. Study-level results: An anticipated effect of sequencing depth on clonotype sharing among donors was recognized.

Germline V gives CDR1 SGHVS, CDR2 FNYEAQ. The CDR3 spans 18 residues. V lost 0 bases, J lost 1 base, and 16 bases lay in between. This clone was detected once. What it binds is not known. Assay used: immunoSEQ multiplex PCR; TCRdb lists only in-frame clones, some missing. The table shows roughly 1,500,000 clones, with just under 99% occurring only once. Sample: naive CD4+ T cells sorted from blood. Subset described: CD45RA+ positively selected. The receptor was isolated from a young man in good health. The V and J genes are TRBV7-6 and TRBJ1-5; TRBD1 might be the D (5 bases). The CDR3 loop reads CASSLARGTEKSNQPQHF. The CDR3 DNA reads TGTGCCAGCAGCTTAGCACGAGGGACGGAAAAAAGCAATCAGCCCCAGCATTTT.